These T cell receptor beta chains were read from a single sample in a study of shared clonotypes between healthy human individuals. Sequenced by immunoSEQ multiplex PCR; TCRdb stores in-frame clones only, minus some. Altogether about 610,000 clones are present, around 97% being singletons, with the ten largest covering approximately 0.057%. Sequenced input: naive CD4+ T cells sorted from blood. Receptors were obtained from a woman aged 25 to 45 in good health. Each CDR3 is given without its conserved first and last residue.

>TRBJ2-1|TRBV18
ASSPTTSGLDLYNEQF
>TRBJ2-1|TRBV19
ASIHNRMREGYEQF
>TRBJ2-2|TRBV19
ASTLGYGELF
>TRBJ2-5|TRBV5-1
ASSLAAEETQY
>TRBJ2-5|TRBV7-9
ASSKTGVQETQY
>TRBJ1-5|TRBV28
ASSLARGGNQPQH
>TRBJ1-1|TRBV28
ASSYPRVEGGTEAF
>TRBJ2-1|TRBV7-2
ASSLVRTYNEQF
>TRBJ2-3|TRBV28
ASTPGLARYSTDTQY
>TRBJ2-1|TRBV28
ASSFDRVPGPNEQF
>TRBJ1-2|TRBV7-2
ASSSMAYGYT
>TRBJ2-5|TRBV28
ASSSGTVKETQY
>TRBJ2-5|TRBV27
ASSSRGRETQY
>TRBJ1-4|TRBV10-3
AISEGGEKLF
>TRBJ1-4|TRBV20-1
SAPSPEKLF
>TRBJ2-5|TRBV7-9
ASSRWEAGETQY
>TRBJ1-4|TRBV4-1
ASSQDGRGAREKLF
>TRBJ2-3|TRBV5-1
ASSPGTSGDTQY
>TRBJ1-1|TRBV12-5
ASGLVRGDRRNTEAF
>TRBJ1-5|TRBV2
ASNPGQRAQPQH
>TRBJ2-1|TRBV5-4
ASRGARDDEGEQF
>TRBJ2-3|TRBV19
ATQDRAADTQY
>TRBJ2-7|TRBV12-5
ASGLPQGVCCYEQY
>TRBJ2-3|TRBV5-4
ASSLKLAGSFTDTQY
>TRBJ1-2|TRBV10-3
AISEDSGQGFRGYGYT
>TRBJ2-1|TRBV6-6
ASRGTGRNEQF
>TRBJ1-5|TRBV2
ASSAGTGTLFNQPQH
>TRBJ2-7|TRBV6-1
ASTGGVPYEQY
>TRBJ2-1|TRBV28
ASSFTSSLNEQF
>TRBJ1-2|TRBV7-9
ASSLTGESSIGYT
>TRBJ2-2|TRBV2
ASSEDRPGTGELF
>TRBJ2-2|TRBV11-2
ASSLDRVGAAGELF
>TRBJ2-1|TRBV5-1
ASSSRDRGYNEQF
>TRBJ1-2|TRBV9
ASSVARDGYT
>TRBJ2-2|TRBV10-2
ASSAASAGVTGELF
>TRBJ2-1|TRBV6-5
ASSTTVSREQF
>TRBJ1-1|TRBV6-1
ASGTHGGDTEAF
>TRBJ1-2|TRBV27
ASSPPDSLFYHYT
>TRBJ1-3|TRBV28
ASRGVSVGNTIY
>TRBJ1-2|TRBV28
ASTPEGRPGNYGYT
>TRBJ2-7|TRBV11-2
ASSLIALSYEQY
>TRBJ2-2|TRBV15
ATSRDQGSYTGELF
>TRBJ1-1|TRBV11-2
ASSREENTEAF
>TRBJ2-7|TRBV28
ASSLFLAGVPFDEQY
>TRBJ2-2|TRBV5-1
ASSEGPNTGELF
>TRBJ2-3|TRBV5-1
ASSRVQGSTDTQY
>TRBJ1-3|TRBV28
ASSSPQGPGNTIY
>TRBJ1-2|TRBV21-1
ASSSLDHRGGYT
>TRBJ2-3|TRBV5-6
ASSGAGRTQY
>TRBJ1-3|TRBV5-5
ASSFNFRGQGIRNTIY
>TRBJ2-7|TRBV5-4
ASSLAGGNYEQY
>TRBJ1-1|TRBV28
ASSLGWAEAF
>TRBJ2-3|TRBV28
ASSVRTGSDTQY
>TRBJ2-3|TRBV2
ATLEIRTDTQY
>TRBJ2-1|TRBV14
ASSQYRTSGFHEQF
>TRBJ2-2|TRBV11-2
ASSVSLVMNTGELF